The 23 T cell receptor beta chains below come from one sample, sequenced in a study of cytomegalovirus exposure and HLA in healthy donors. Vbeta (60) and Jbeta (13) primers were used in the PCR. The data were produced by immunoSEQ multiplex PCR, yet TCRdb's version contains in-frame clones alone and is incomplete. This sample has 150,000 to 200,000 clones, with 77% found just once. Sequencing was done on a sample of PBMCs. Receptor source: a woman aged 30 to 39 in good health and CMV-seronegative.

The rearrangement uses TRBV2 and TRBJ2-3; 8 positions match TRBD2. J was trimmed by 6 bases and V by 11 bases; bases with no gene match: 13. Germline V gives CDR1 SNHLY, CDR2 FYNNEI. This CDR3 is built from 14 residues. The CDR3 DNA sequence: TGTGCCTGTTTGGAGACTAGCGTCTTGGATACGCAGTATTTT. This gives the protein CACLETSVLDTQYF.

This clone occurred a few times. The rearrangement joins TRBV11-2 to TRBJ1-2; D not certain. Deletions cut 1 base from V and 2 bases from J, with 5 bases between. The CDR3 runs to 13 residues. Germline CDR1 reads SGHAT; CDR2 reads FQNNGV. The CDR3 is CASSLGQNYGYTF. CDR3 in DNA: TGTGCCAGCAGCTTAGGGCAGAACTATGGCTACACCTTC.

This clone was seen a handful of times. V gene TRBV2 combines with J gene TRBJ2-2; D unresolved. This CDR3 region has 17 residues. V was shortened by 1 base and J by 1 base, with 13 bases between the two germline ends. The germline CDR1 and CDR2 sequences are SNHLY and FYNNEI. The DNA of the CDR3 is TGTGCCAGCAGTGAAGTAGAGATCCGCGGGAACACCGGGGAGCTGTTTTTT. Protein sequence: CASSEVEIRGNTGELFF.

In the case of this clone: This CDR3 is also generated by other DNA sequences in the sample. The V call is TRBV5-1, the J call TRBJ2-5, with 9 bases aligning to TRBD1. Germline CDR1 SGHRS, CDR2 YFSETQ. Trimming removed 4 bases from V and 5 bases from J; junction bases left unmatched: 6. The CDR3 spans 14 residues. The CDR3 reads CASSPQGAGETQYF. CDR3 DNA sequence: TGCGCCAGCAGCCCACAGGGGGCAGGGGAGACCCAGTACTTC.

The chain recombines TRBV7-9 with TRBJ2-7, with D possibly being TRBD1 (6 bases). V lost 5 bases and J 2 bases, leaving 10 bases between the germline ends. This CDR3 is 13 amino acids long. CDR1 SEHNR and CDR2 FQNEAQ come from the germline V gene (reference sequence). The CDR3 DNA reads as TGTGCCAGCAGCCGAGGACAGCCCTACGAGCAGTACTTC. Protein: CASSRGQPYEQYF.

The J gene is TRBJ1-6, the V gene TRBV2; no clear D. Per the germline V gene, CDR1 is SNHLY and CDR2 is FYNNEI. This CDR3 contains 13 residues. The V end was cut by 3 bases, the J end by 10 bases, with 10 bases between. The CDR3 spells CASSEPAGSPLHF. CDR3 coding DNA: TGTGCCAGCAGTGAGCCGGCGGGCTCACCCCTCCACTTT.

This chain connects TRBV6-5 to TRBJ2-5; D is possibly TRBD1 (5 bases). CDR3 length: 13 residues. V lost 2 bases to trimming and J lost 7 bases, with 11 bases between them. Per germline, CDR1 MNHEY and CDR2 SVGAGI. The CDR3, as DNA: TGTGCCAGCAGTTACGCACAGGAAGGGACCCAGTACTTC. Translation: CASSYAQEGTQYF.

This clone was seen just once. The rearrangement uses TRBV4-1 and TRBJ1-2; 7 positions agree with TRBD1. J gave up 1 base and V 0 bases, and 2 bases lay outside the gene matches. The CDR3 sequence is 15 residues long. Germline CDR1 is MGHRA and CDR2 is YSYEKL. The CDR3 loop is CASSQETGINYGYTF. CDR3 DNA: TGCGCCAGCAGCCAAGAGACAGGGATTAACTATGGCTACACCTTC.

The chain links TRBV19 to TRBJ1-5, with D possibly TRBD1 on 5 matching bases. The CDR3 is made up of 15 amino acids. V was shortened by 6 bases and J by 2 bases, with 14 bases between the two germline ends. Germline assignment: CDR1 LNHDA and CDR2 SQIVND (reference sequence). The CDR3 reads CASSPPAGGNQPQHF. In nucleotides, the CDR3 is TGTGCCAGTAGCCCTCCCGCGGGGGGCAATCAGCCCCAGCATTTT. Complete variable domain (other parts from reference TRBV19 and TRBJ1-5): DGGITQSPKYLFRKEGQNVTLSCEQNLNHDAMYWYRQDPGQGLRLIYYSQIVNDFQKGDIAEGYSVSREKKESFPLTVTSAQKNPTAFYLCASSPPAGGNQPQHFGDGTRLSIL.

J is TRBJ2-3 and V is TRBV5-1, with 8 bases lining up with TRBD2. V trimming: 7 bases; J trimming: 7 bases; junction bases outside the gene matches: 17. CDR3 length: 16 amino acids. CDR1 and CDR2 from the germline V gene are SGHRS and YFSETQ. The CDR3 reads CASGSSGGLMINTQYF. The CDR3 DNA follows: TGCGCCAGCGGATCCTCGGGGGGGCTGATGATAAATACGCAGTATTTT.

The chain combines TRBV9 with TRBJ1-3, with D unresolved. Trimming took 0 bases from V and 2 from J, leaving 12 bases between them. In germline, CDR1 is SGDLS, CDR2 YYNGEE. CDR3 length equals 16 residues. This chain's CDR3 is CASSVGSQLPGNTIYF. The CDR3 DNA reads as TGTGCCAGCAGCGTAGGCAGTCAACTACCTGGAAACACCATATATTTT.

The gene calls are TRBV28 and TRBJ1-1; 10 nucleotides agree with TRBD1. With 6 bases clipped from V and 5 bases from J, the junction kept 9 bases outside the gene matches. Germline V gives CDR1 MDHEN, CDR2 SYDVKM. The CDR3 totals 15 residues. CDR3 sequence: CASSRDRGYRTEAFF. In DNA, the CDR3 is TGTGCCAGCAGCCGGGACAGGGGATATCGGACTGAAGCTTTCTTT.

The chain combines TRBV7-6 with TRBJ2-3, with no clear D. V was shortened by 3 bases and J by 5 bases, with 6 bases between the two germline ends. Germline V gene lookup returns CDR1 SGHVS and CDR2 FNYEAQ. CDR3 length equals 12 residues. For the CDR3, the DNA is TGTGCCAGCAGCTTGTTCAGAGATACGCAGTATTTT. It specifies CASSLFRDTQYF.

There are a few counts of this clone. The chain combines TRBV7-3 with TRBJ2-2; TRBD2 is a possible D gene (6 bases). The germline V and J ends were trimmed by 2 bases and 2 bases, with 12 bases remaining between them. CDR1 and CDR2 from the germline V gene are SGHTA and FQGTGA. This CDR3 region has 16 residues. The CDR3 bases are TGTGCCAGCAGCTTACTGGGGGGTATAAACACCGGGGAGCTGTTTTTT. Encoded protein: CASSLLGGINTGELFF.

The chain couples TRBV7-6 to TRBJ1-1; no firm D call. Germline V lookup: CDR1 SGHVS, CDR2 FNYEAQ. CDR3 size: 13 residues. V was clipped by 6 bases and J by 5 bases, with 13 bases between them. CDR3 sequence (DNA): TGTGCCAGCAGAACGCCGGGTTTGACTGAAGCTTTCTTT. Translating gives CASRTPGLTEAFF.

The rearrangement links TRBV4-1 to TRBJ1-3, with a tentative D call TRBD1 (5 bases). The CDR3 totals 14 residues. Germline lookup yields CDR1 MGHRA and CDR2 YSYEKL. Trimming pared 4 bases from V and 4 bases from J, leaving 11 bases between. The CDR3 nucleotides are TGCGCCAGCAGCCCCGGGACTTCAGGAAACACCATATATTTT. Protein product: CASSPGTSGNTIYF.

CDR3 amino acids: CASSLGGGRLDYGYTF. Here the CDR3 DNA reads TGTGCCAGCAGCTTGGGTGGGGGCCGATTAGATTATGGCTACACCTTC. The rearrangement uses TRBV5-4 and TRBJ1-2; a weak D match, TRBD1 (6 bases). Germline V gene lookup returns CDR1 SGHNT and CDR2 YYREEE (reference sequence). V lost 0 bases to trimming and J lost 5 bases, with 17 bases between them. This CDR3 spans 16 amino acids.

This chain links TRBV6-1 with TRBJ1-3; no definite D call. V gave up 2 bases and J gave up 4 bases, with 12 bases separating them. CDR3 length: 15 residues. The V gene's germline CDR1 is MNHNS and CDR2 SASEGT. In nucleotides, the CDR3 is TGTGCCAGCAGTGAACACGAGGCGGGAGGAAACACCATATATTTT. Protein product: CASSEHEAGGNTIYF.

V gene TRBV6-1 combines with J gene TRBJ2-1; a possible D gene is TRBD1 (6 bases). This CDR3 contains 15 residues. Trimming cost V 5 bases and J 0 bases, with 11 bases left between them. In germline, CDR1 is MNHNS, CDR2 SASEGT. DNA for the CDR3: TGTGCCAGCAGTAACCAGGGGATCTCCTACAATGAGCAGTTCTTC. Translated: CASSNQGISYNEQFF.

This clone was detected only a few times. The chain links TRBV14 to TRBJ2-6, with D possibly matching TRBD2 (6 bases). Germline CDR1 reads SGHDN; CDR2 reads FVKESK. The ends were cut back, 1 base at V and 7 bases at J, with 11 bases in the middle. CDR3 length: 15 residues. The CDR3 nucleotides read TGTGCCAGCAGCCAAGGTTTGCGGGACGCCAACGTCCTGACTTTC. Its protein is CASSQGLRDANVLTF.

This chain links TRBV19 with TRBJ1-4; D possibly corresponds to TRBD1 (6 bases). CDR1 is LNHDA, CDR2 SQIVND, per germline (reference sequence). The ends were cut back, 8 bases at V and 13 bases at J, with 26 bases in the middle. There are 15 residues in the CDR3. The DNA for the CDR3 is TGTGCCAGTTCTGAGGGGGACGTGTCCCCCCTCACACTGTTTTTT. Translating it yields CASSEGDVSPLTLFF.

The chain has TRBV21-1 and TRBJ2-1; the listed D gene, TRBD1, was not tested against the DNA. TRBV21-1 is assigned pseudogene status. The length of the CDR3 is 17 residues. The chain's CDR3 is CASSKASYRISYLEQFF. The DNA for the CDR3 is TGTGCCAGCAGCAAAGCAAGTTACAGGATTTCCTACTTGGAGCAGTTCTTC.

This clone was counted a single time. This chain joins TRBV6-6 and TRBJ1-1, with TRBD1 as a possible D gene (5 bases). V was cut by 9 bases and J by 7 bases, with 12 bases left in between. Germline-derived CDR1 and CDR2 are MNHNY and SVGAGI (reference sequence). The length of the CDR3 is 11 residues. DNA of the CDR3: TGTGCCAGTGGAGGGGACTATGAAGCTTTCTTT. This sequence encodes CASGGDYEAFF.